These 21 T cell receptor beta chains originate from one sample sequenced in a study of spatial heterogeneity in lung cancer. No cognate antigen is known for these TCRs. TCRdb reprocessed the 5' RACE reads via MiXCR and lists one record per CDR3 protein. The sample holds more than 2,000 distinct CDR3 sequences, about 15% seen once. Study results and limitations: How many expanded intratumoral alpha and beta TCRs were present tracked the tumor mutation count, which was a count of nonsynonymous mutations.

The time point here: sample taken at primary tumor resection. The sample in question was lung tumor tissue, obtained at surgery. These receptors all stem from a male donor with early-stage non-small cell lung cancer.

The chain couples TRBV28 to TRBJ1-4, with D unresolved. Deletions cut 3 bases from V and 0 bases from J, with 5 bases between. Germline CDR1 MDHEN, CDR2 SYDVKM. The length of the CDR3 is 14 residues. Here the CDR3 reads CASSFGATNEKLFF. The CDR3 DNA is TGTGCCAGCAGTTTTGGAGCAACTAATGAAAAACTGTTTTTT.

This clonotype rates as medium-sized. V usage is TRBV6-4 and J usage is TRBJ2-7, with 10 bases lining up with TRBD2. The CDR3 sequence is 16 residues long. V shed 8 bases, J shed 2 bases, and the junction held 12 bases outside the gene matches. Germline V gene data show CDR1 as MRHNA and CDR2 as SNTAGT. CDR3 amino acids: CASQGVAGGIPYEQYF. DNA for the CDR3: TGTGCCAGCCAGGGGGTAGCGGGAGGAATCCCCTACGAGCAGTACTTC.

This clonotype is medium-sized (0.01 to 0.1%) by share. The chain uses TRBV20-1 and TRBJ2-2, with TRBD2 identical over 12 bases. V trimming: 6 bases; J trimming: 1 base; junction bases outside the gene matches: 9. This CDR3 is 17 amino acids long. Per the germline V gene, CDR1 is DFQATT and CDR2 is SNEGSKA (reference sequence). CDR3 DNA: TGCAGTGCCCGTGGGCTAGCGGGAGGGCGGAACACCGGGGAGCTGTTTTTT. Residues: CSARGLAGGRNTGELFF.

Judged by abundance, this clonotype is medium-sized. V is TRBV2 and J is TRBJ2-5, with D hard to call. Trimming took off 7 bases at V and 3 bases at J, with 9 bases between the two ends. From germline, CDR1 is SNHLY and CDR2 FYNNEI. This CDR3 region has 12 residues. CDR3 loop: CASNGREETQYF. The CDR3 nucleotides read TGTGCCAGCAACGGCCGGGAAGAGACCCAGTACTTC.

The V gene is TRBV2, the J gene TRBJ1-2, with D maybe TRBD1 (6 bases). CDR3 length: 13 amino acids. Germline V gives CDR1 SNHLY, CDR2 FYNNEI. Trimming removed 6 bases from V and 1 base from J, with 9 bases in between. CDR3 loop: CASRWTDNYGYTF. CDR3 in DNA: TGTGCCAGCAGGTGGACAGATAACTATGGCTACACCTTC.

This chain joins TRBV28 and TRBJ2-7; D could derive from TRBD1 or TRBD2 (6 bases each). CDR1 is MDHEN, CDR2 SYDVKM, per germline. CDR3 length: 15 amino acids. Trimming cost V 3 bases and J 3 bases, with 15 bases left between them. The chain's CDR3 is CASSFGGGTHYEQYF. CDR3 coding DNA: TGTGCCAGCAGTTTCGGAGGGGGAACACACTACGAGCAGTACTTC.

In this sample, this clonotype is large (0.1 to 1%). The junction and the germline gene differ at one end; a read error may be behind it. This chain links TRBV29-1 with TRBJ2-1; D unclear. The germline gives CDR1 SQVTM, CDR2 ANQGSEA. The CDR3 is 10 amino acids. The CDR3 DNA follows: TGCAGCGGAGTGTACACTGAGCAGTTCTTC. Protein sequence: CSGVYTEQFF.

This clonotype showed up many times. Here the CDR3 DNA reads TGTGCCAGCAGCTTAGCTTTTACGAACACTGAAGCTTTCTTT. Protein sequence: CASSLAFTNTEAFF. The gene calls are TRBV7-2 and TRBJ1-1; D is unclear. The V gene's germline CDR1 is SGHTA and CDR2 FQGNSA. The CDR3 runs 14 residues. Trimming shortened V by 0 bases and J by 1 base, and 6 bases separated the two germline ends.

By share, this clonotype counts as large (0.1 to 1%). The chain links TRBV11-3 to TRBJ2-3; tentatively, D is TRBD2 (6 bases). Germline-derived CDR1 and CDR2 are SGHNT and YENEEA. The CDR3 spans 16 residues. Trimming pared 5 bases from V and 6 bases from J, leaving 21 bases between. This CDR3 is CASSPRARAGGDTQYF. The CDR3 DNA is TGTGCCAGCAGCCCGAGAGCTAGGGCCGGAGGGGATACGCAGTATTTT.

V gene TRBV28 combines with J gene TRBJ2-3; TRBD2 agrees at 10 bases. V lost 7 bases to trimming and J lost 9 bases; unmatched junction nucleotides: 13. CDR1 and CDR2 from the germline V gene are MDHEN and SYDVKM. The CDR3 contains 15 residues. CDR3 DNA sequence: TGTGCCAGCATCTTAGCGGGAGGACGTCAGGGGACGCAGTATTTT. Its translation: CASILAGGRQGTQYF.

The J gene is TRBJ2-5, the V gene TRBV11-3; TRBD2 is a possible D gene (5 bases). This CDR3 comprises 13 residues. Per the germline V gene, CDR1 is SGHNT and CDR2 is YENEEA. Trimming stripped 5 bases from V and 2 bases from J, with 9 bases between. DNA for the CDR3: TGTGCCAGCAGCCCACTAGGACAAGAGACCCAGTACTTC. Translation: CASSPLGQETQYF.

By its share, this clonotype is medium-sized (0.01 to 0.1%). The chain carries TRBV12-3 or TRBV12-4 and TRBJ2-1, with 9 bases identical to TRBD1. V dropped 7 bases and J dropped 9; count of bases not matched to a gene: 16. This CDR3 comprises 16 residues. CDR3 sequence reads: CASTPRTGVLGSEQFF. In DNA form, the CDR3 reads TGTGCCAGCACCCCACGGACAGGGGTCCTCGGCAGTGAGCAGTTCTTC.

This clonotype is medium-sized within its sample. The gene calls are TRBV15 and TRBJ1-2; 9 bases are shared with TRBD1. Trimming removed 0 bases from V and 4 bases from J; junction bases left unmatched: 12. Germline CDR1 reads LNHNV; CDR2 reads YYDKDF (reference sequence). This CDR3 is built from 18 residues. CDR3 sequence reads: CATSRDGLGQGFTYGYTF. DNA for the CDR3: TGTGCCACCAGCAGAGATGGTTTGGGACAGGGATTCACCTATGGCTACACCTTC.

This clonotype ranks as medium-sized. V usage is TRBV7-2 and J usage is TRBJ2-3; D is unclear. Per germline, CDR1 SGHTA and CDR2 FQGNSA. Deletions cut 0 bases from V and 2 bases from J, with 6 bases between. The CDR3 is 14 residues long. CDR3 nucleotide sequence: TGTGCCAGCAGCTTAGCCGGAAACACAGATACGCAGTATTTT. This sequence encodes CASSLAGNTDTQYF.

This clonotype is categorized as medium-sized. V usage is TRBV7-2 and J usage is TRBJ2-3, with TRBD2 matching over 11 bases. Germline V gene data show CDR1 as SGHTA and CDR2 as FQGNSA. The CDR3 is made up of 21 amino acids. The ends lost 1 base at V and 1 base at J; junction bases unmatched: 16. CDR3 nucleotide sequence: TGTGCCAGCAGCTTAGAAGGGCGGCTAGCGGGAGGCCGGGGGCGCACAGATACGCAGTATTTT. It yields the protein CASSLEGRLAGGRGRTDTQYF.

This clonotype qualifies as medium-sized (0.01 to 0.1%). This chain uses TRBV28 with TRBJ1-5; the D gene is possibly TRBD1 (5 bases). This CDR3 spans 15 amino acids. Between the trimmed V and J ends, which lost 8 bases and 4 bases, there was a span of 18 bases. In germline, CDR1 is MDHEN, CDR2 SYDVKM. CDR3 DNA: TGTGCCAGCGCCCTGGGTCAGGGAGGGAATCAGCCCCAGCATTTT. This sequence encodes CASALGQGGNQPQHF.

A note on this clonotype: The limits of the CDR3 on the DNA are not certain, so only TCRdb's listed CDR3 is given. The CDR3 loop is CASSLAGRRGSCFF. V is TRBV27 and J is TRBJ2-2; the table gives TRBD1 as D, unverified against the DNA. CDR1 is MNHEY, CDR2 SMNVEV, per germline (reference sequence). Counting both end residues, the CDR3 totals 14 amino acids.

The chain combines TRBV9 with TRBJ2-2, with 10 bases fitting TRBD2. The CDR3 has 16 amino acids. V was clipped by 6 bases and J by 1 base; unmatched bases: 6. From germline, CDR1 is SGDLS and CDR2 YYNGEE. CDR3 loop: CASTPSSGRNTGELFF. The CDR3 nucleotides are TGTGCCAGCACCCCTTCTAGCGGGAGGAACACCGGGGAGCTGTTTTTT.

Only a few counts were recorded for this clonotype. The genes are TRBV20-1 and TRBJ2-1; the match to TRBD2 covers 11 bases. Germline CDR1 and CDR2: DFQATT and SNEGSKA (reference sequence). This CDR3 contains 16 residues. The V gene end was trimmed by 6 bases and the J gene end by 8 bases; junction bases not matched to a gene: 15. Here the CDR3 DNA reads TGCAGTGCCCCTGGACTAGCGGGCTCAAGGGGCCATGAGCAGTTCTTC. Amino acid sequence: CSAPGLAGSRGHEQFF.

The CDR3 is CSVAPDINEQFF. The CDR3 DNA reads TGCAGCGTCGCCCCCGACATCAATGAGCAGTTCTTC. This chain uses TRBV29-1 with TRBJ2-1; D not certain. Trimming took off 6 bases at V and 6 bases at J, with 12 bases between the two ends. This CDR3 has 12 amino acids. Germline V gives CDR1 SQVTM, CDR2 ANQGSEA.

This clonotype was recorded a few times. The genes are TRBV30 and TRBJ2-3; the match to TRBD2 covers 9 bases. The V segment lost 0 bases and the J segment 4 bases; nucleotides outside the gene matches: 2. Looked up from germline, CDR1 is GTSNPN and CDR2 is SVGIG (reference sequence). The CDR3 is 14 amino acids. CDR3 protein: CAWSVAGGSDTQYF. CDR3 DNA sequence: TGTGCCTGGAGTGTAGCGGGAGGTTCAGATACGCAGTATTTT. Variable domain in full (rest from reference TRBV30 and TRBJ2-3): SQTIHQWPATLVQPVGSPLSLECTVEGTSNPNLYWYRQAAGRGLQLLFYSVGIGQISSEVPQNLSASRPQDRQFILSSKKLLLSDSGFYLCAWSVAGGSDTQYFGPGTRLTVL.